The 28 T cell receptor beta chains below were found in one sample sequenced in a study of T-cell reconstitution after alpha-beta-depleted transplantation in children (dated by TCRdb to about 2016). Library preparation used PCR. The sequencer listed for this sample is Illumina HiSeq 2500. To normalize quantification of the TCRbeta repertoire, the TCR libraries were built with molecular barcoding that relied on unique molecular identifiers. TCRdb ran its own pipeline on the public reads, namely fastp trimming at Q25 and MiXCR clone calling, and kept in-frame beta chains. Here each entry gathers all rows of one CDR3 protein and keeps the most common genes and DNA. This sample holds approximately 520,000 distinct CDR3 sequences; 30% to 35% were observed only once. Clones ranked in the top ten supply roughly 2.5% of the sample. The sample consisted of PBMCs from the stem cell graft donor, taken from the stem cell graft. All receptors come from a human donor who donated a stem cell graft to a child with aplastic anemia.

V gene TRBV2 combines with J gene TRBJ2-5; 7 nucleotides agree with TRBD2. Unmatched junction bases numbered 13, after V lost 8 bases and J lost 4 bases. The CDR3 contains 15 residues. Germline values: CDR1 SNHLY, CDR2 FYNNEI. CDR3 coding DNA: TGTGCCAGCGGAATCAGCGGACTAGGTGGAGAGACCCAGTACTTC. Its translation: CASGISGLGGETQYF.

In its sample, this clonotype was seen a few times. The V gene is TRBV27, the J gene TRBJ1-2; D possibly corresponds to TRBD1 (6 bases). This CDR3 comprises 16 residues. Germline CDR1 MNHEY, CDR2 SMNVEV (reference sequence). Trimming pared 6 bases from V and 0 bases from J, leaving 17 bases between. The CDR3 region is CASSQNTGSSNYGYTF. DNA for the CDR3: TGTGCCAGCAGCCAGAACACAGGGTCTTCTAACTATGGCTACACCTTC.

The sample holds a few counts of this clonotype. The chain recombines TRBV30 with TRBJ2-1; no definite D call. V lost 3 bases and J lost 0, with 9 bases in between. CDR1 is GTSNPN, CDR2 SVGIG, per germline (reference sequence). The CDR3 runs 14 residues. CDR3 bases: TGTGCCTGGAGAGGGCTGAGCTCCTACAATGAGCAGTTCTTC. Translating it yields CAWRGLSSYNEQFF.

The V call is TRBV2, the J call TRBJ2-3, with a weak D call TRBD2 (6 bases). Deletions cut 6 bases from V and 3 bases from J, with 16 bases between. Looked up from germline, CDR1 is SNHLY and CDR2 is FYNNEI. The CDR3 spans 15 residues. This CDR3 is CASSQLGGGTDTQYF. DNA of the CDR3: TGTGCCAGCAGCCAACTAGGAGGAGGGACAGATACGCAGTATTTT.

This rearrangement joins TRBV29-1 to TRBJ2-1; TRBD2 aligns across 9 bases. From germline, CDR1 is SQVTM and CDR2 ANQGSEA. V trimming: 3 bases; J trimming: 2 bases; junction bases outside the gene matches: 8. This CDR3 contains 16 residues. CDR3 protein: CSVEGQREVPYNEQFF. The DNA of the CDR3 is TGCAGCGTTGAGGGCCAGCGGGAGGTGCCCTACAATGAGCAGTTCTTC.

CDR3 sequence: CASSPPGQATEAFF. CDR3 nucleotide sequence: TGTGCCAGCAGTCCCCCCGGGCAGGCCACTGAAGCTTTCTTT. This chain links TRBV12-3 or TRBV12-4 with TRBJ1-1; D call uncertain. The germline V and J ends were trimmed by 5 bases and 4 bases, with 14 bases remaining between them. The CDR3 has 14 residues.

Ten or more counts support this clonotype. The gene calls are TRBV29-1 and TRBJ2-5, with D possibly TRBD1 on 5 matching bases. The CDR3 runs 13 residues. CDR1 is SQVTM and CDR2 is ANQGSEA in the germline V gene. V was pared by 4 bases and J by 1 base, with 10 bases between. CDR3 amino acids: CSVGRVTQETQYF. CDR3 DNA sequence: TGCAGCGTTGGCAGGGTTACCCAAGAGACCCAGTACTTC. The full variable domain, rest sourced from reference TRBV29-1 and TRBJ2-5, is SAVISQKPSRDICQRGTSLTIQCQVDSQVTMMFWYRQQPGQSLTLIATANQGSEATYESGFVIDKFPISRPNLTFSTLTVSNMSPEDSSIYLCSVGRVTQETQYFGPGTRLLVL.

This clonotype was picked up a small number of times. The CDR3: CASSPISTSGANVLTF. The DNA of the CDR3 is TGTGCCAGCAGCCCAATCTCTACCTCTGGGGCCAACGTCCTGACTTTC. V gene TRBV16 combines with J gene TRBJ2-6, with unresolved D. The V gene's germline CDR1 is KGHSY and CDR2 FQNENV. The CDR3 extends over 16 amino acids. V lost 4 bases and J 0 bases, leaving 10 bases between the germline ends.

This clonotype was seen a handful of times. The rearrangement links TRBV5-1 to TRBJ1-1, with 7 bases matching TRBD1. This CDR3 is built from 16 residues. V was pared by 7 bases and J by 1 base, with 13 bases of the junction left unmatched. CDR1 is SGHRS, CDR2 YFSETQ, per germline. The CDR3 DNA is TGCGCCAGCGGAGATGCGACAGGGCCCAAGAACACTGAAGCTTTCTTT. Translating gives CASGDATGPKNTEAFF.

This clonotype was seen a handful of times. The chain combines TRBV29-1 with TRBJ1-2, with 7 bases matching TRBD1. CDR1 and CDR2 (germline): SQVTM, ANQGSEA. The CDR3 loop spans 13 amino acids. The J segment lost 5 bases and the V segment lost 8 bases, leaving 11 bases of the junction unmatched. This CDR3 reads CSIAPGTVYGYTF. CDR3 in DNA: TGCAGCATTGCGCCCGGGACAGTTTATGGCTACACCTTC.

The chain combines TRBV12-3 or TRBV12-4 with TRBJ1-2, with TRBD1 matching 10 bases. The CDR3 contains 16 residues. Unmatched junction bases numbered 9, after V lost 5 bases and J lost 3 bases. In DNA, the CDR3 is TGTGCCAGCAGTATAAGACAGGGGGCCGGGTACTATGGCTACACCTTC. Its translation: CASSIRQGAGYYGYTF.

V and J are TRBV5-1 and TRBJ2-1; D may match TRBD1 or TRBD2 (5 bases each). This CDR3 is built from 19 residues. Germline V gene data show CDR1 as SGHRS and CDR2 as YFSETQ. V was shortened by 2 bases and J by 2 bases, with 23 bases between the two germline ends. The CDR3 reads CASSFAGAYFDYPYNEQFF. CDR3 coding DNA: TGCGCCAGCAGCTTTGCCGGGGCCTACTTCGATTACCCCTACAATGAGCAGTTCTTC.

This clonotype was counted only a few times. In DNA form, the CDR3 reads TGTGCCAGCAGTCCCCGGACGGACCCAAACTACGAGCAGTACTTC. Residues: CASSPRTDPNYEQYF. The chain carries TRBV6-2 or TRBV6-3 and TRBJ2-7; D remains ambiguous. This CDR3 is built from 15 residues. Trimming left V 5 bases short and J 3 bases short, with 17 bases between. Per the germline V gene, CDR1 is MNHEY and CDR2 is SVGEGT.

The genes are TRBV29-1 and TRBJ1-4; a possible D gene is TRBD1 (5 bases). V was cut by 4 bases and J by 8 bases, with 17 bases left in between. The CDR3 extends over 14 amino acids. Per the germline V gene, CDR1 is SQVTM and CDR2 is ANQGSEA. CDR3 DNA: TGCAGCGTTGCAGGGTCTACTCGGGGAGAAAAACTGTTTTTT. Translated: CSVAGSTRGEKLFF.

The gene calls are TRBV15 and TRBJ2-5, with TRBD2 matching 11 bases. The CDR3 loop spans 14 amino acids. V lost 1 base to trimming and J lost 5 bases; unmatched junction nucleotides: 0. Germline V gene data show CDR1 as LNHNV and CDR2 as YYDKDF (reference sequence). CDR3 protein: CATSRASGRETQYF. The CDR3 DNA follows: TGTGCCACCAGCAGAGCTAGCGGGAGGGAGACCCAGTACTTC. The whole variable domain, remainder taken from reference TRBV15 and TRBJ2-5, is DAMVIQNPRYQVTQFGKPVTLSCSQTLNHNVMYWYQQKSSQAPKLLFHYYDKDFNNEADTPDNFQSRRPNTSFCFLDIRSPGLGDTAMYLCATSRASGRETQYFGPGTRLLVL.

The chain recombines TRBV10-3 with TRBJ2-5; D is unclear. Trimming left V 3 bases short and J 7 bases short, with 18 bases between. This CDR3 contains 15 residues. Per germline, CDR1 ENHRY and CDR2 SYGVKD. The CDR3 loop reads CAISERKDSPGTQYF. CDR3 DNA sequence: TGTGCCATCAGTGAAAGGAAAGACTCCCCGGGGACCCAGTACTTC.

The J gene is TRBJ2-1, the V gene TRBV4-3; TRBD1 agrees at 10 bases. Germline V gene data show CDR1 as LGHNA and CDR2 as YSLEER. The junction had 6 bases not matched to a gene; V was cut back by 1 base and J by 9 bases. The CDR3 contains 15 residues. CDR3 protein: CASSQAGQGEGEQFF. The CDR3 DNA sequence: TGCGCCAGCAGCCAAGCCGGACAGGGGGAAGGTGAGCAGTTCTTC.

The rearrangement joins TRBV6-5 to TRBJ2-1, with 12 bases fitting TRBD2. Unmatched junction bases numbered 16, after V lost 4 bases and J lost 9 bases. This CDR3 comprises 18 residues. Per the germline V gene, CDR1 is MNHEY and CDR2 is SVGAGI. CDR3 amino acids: CASSSSPGTSGPHSEQFF. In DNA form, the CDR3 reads TGTGCCAGCAGTTCCTCCCCTGGGACTAGCGGGCCGCACAGTGAGCAGTTCTTC.

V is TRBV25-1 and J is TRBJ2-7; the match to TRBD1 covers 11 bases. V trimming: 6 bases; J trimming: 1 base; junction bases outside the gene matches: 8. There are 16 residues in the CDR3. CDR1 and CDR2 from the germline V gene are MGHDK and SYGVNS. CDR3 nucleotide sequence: TGTGCCAGCAGCCCCCCCGGGACAGGGGGATCCTACGAGCAGTACTTC. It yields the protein CASSPPGTGGSYEQYF.

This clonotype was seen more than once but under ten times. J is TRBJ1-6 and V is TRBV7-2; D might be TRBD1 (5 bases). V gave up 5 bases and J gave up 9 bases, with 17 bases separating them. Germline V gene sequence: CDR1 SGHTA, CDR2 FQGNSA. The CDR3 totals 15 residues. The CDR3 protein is CASSVTGQGTSPLHF. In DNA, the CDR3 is TGTGCCAGCAGCGTGACTGGTCAGGGTACTTCACCCCTCCACTTT.

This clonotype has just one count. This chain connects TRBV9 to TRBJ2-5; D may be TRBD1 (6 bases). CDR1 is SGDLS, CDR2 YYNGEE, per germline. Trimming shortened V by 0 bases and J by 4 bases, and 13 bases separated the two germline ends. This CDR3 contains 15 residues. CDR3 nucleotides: TGTGCCAGCAGCGTAGGGGCAGGGGAAGGAGAGACCCAGTACTTC. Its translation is CASSVGAGEGETQYF.

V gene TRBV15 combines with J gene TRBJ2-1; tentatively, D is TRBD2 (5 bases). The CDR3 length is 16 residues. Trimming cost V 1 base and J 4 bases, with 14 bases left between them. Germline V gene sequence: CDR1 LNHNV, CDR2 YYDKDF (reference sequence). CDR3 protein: CATSRVDGIVYNEQFF. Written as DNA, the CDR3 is TGTGCCACCAGCAGAGTGGACGGGATAGTATACAATGAGCAGTTCTTC. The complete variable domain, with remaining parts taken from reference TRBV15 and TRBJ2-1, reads DAMVIQNPRYQVTQFGKPVTLSCSQTLNHNVMYWYQQKSSQAPKLLFHYYDKDFNNEADTPDNFQSRRPNTSFCFLDIRSPGLGDTAMYLCATSRVDGIVYNEQFFGPGTRLTVL.

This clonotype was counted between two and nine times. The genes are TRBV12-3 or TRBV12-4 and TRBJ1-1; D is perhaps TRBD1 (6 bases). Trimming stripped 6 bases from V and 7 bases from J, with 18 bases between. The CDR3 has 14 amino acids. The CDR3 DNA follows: TGTGCCAGCAGGACTCCTCTGACAGGCTATGAAGCTTTCTTT. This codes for CASRTPLTGYEAFF.

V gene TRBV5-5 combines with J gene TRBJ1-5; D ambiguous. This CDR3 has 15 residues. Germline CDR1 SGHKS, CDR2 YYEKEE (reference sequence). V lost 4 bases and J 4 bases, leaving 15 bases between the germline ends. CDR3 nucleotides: TGTGCCAGCAGCCCCGACGGTTTATATAATCAGCCCCAGCATTTT. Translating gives CASSPDGLYNQPQHF.

DNA of the CDR3: TGTGCCAGCAGTATTAGACAGGGCGTAGATACGCAGTATTTT. This codes for CASSIRQGVDTQYF. This sequence joins TRBV27 and TRBJ2-3; 7 bases align to TRBD1. This CDR3 is 14 amino acids long. V lost 5 bases and J lost 5; bases outside the gene matches: 7. Germline V gene data show CDR1 as MNHEY and CDR2 as SMNVEV (reference sequence).

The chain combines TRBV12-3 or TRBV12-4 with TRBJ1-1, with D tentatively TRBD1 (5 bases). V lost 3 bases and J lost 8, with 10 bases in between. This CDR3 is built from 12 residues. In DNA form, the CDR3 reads TGTGCCAGCAGTTTGCGGGGGATCGAAGCTTTCTTT. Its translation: CASSLRGIEAFF.

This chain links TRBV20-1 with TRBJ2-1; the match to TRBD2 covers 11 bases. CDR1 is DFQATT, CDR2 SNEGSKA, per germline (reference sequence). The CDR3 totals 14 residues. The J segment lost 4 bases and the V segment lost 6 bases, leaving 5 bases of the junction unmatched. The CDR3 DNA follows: TGCAGTGCCTTGACTAGCGGGAAGTACAATGAGCAGTTCTTC. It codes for CSALTSGKYNEQFF.

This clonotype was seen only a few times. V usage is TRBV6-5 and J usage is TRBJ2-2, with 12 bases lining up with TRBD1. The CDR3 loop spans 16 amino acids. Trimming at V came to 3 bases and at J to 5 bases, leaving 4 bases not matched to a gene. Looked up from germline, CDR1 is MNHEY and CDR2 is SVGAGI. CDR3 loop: CASSYGTGGGTGELFF. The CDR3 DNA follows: TGTGCCAGCAGTTATGGGACAGGGGGCGGGACCGGGGAGCTGTTTTTT.